Below, 23 T cell receptor beta chains from the same sample are listed, as sequenced in a study of tumor-infiltrating lymphocytes in primary liver carcinoma. Researchers generated TCR beta cDNA from around 510 ng of total RNA, relying on a constant-region primer. Three nested multiplex PCR rounds, a slightly modified ARM-PCR method, built the TCR beta libraries. With TRBV1-TRBV30 forward primers and a C-beta reverse primer, the first two PCR rounds were run for roughly 9 cycles each. TCRdb fed the multiplex PCR reads into MiXCR, producing one record per CDR3 protein. The sample shows 250,000 to 400,000 distinct CDR3 sequences, roughly 60% of them seen only once. Blood RNA originated from unsorted whole blood, with germline DNA additionally extracted. Sequencing was performed on peripheral blood. The receptor set was obtained from a man in his forties with primary liver carcinoma and hepatitis B virus infection.

This clonotype was counted ten times or more. This chain uses TRBV4-2 with TRBJ1-1, with 7 bases aligning to TRBD1. Trimming at V came to 0 bases and at J to 4 bases, leaving 2 bases not matched to a gene. The CDR3 loop spans 14 amino acids. CDR1 and CDR2 (germline): LGHNA, YNFKEQ. For the CDR3, the DNA is TGTGCCAGCAGCCAAGAGCAGGGGGGCACTGAAGCTTTCTTT. This codes for CASSQEQGGTEAFF.

The chain uses TRBV2 and TRBJ1-2; 7 bases map to TRBD1. From germline, CDR1 is SNHLY and CDR2 FYNNEI. CDR3 length: 12 amino acids. The J segment lost 12 bases and the V segment lost 5 bases, leaving 9 bases of the junction unmatched. The CDR3 DNA reads TGTGCCAGCAGTTCTCTCGGGACAGCCAACACCTTC. It yields the protein CASSSLGTANTF.

A remark on this clonotype: The junction departs from germline at one end; a sequencing error may be responsible. The V call is TRBV6-1, the J call TRBJ2-7; 9 positions match TRBD1. The CDR3 consists of 14 residues. The germline gives CDR1 MNHNS, CDR2 SASEGT. The CDR3 loop reads CVSSTGTGPYEQYF. The CDR3 coding sequence is TGTGTCAGCAGCACCGGGACAGGGCCCTACGAGCAGTACTTC.

This clonotype was detected ten times or more. CDR3 amino acids: CASSQDVGGQYNEQFF. Written as DNA, the CDR3 is TGCGCCAGCAGCCAAGATGTAGGGGGCCAGTACAATGAGCAGTTCTTC. The chain couples TRBV4-3 to TRBJ2-1, with TRBD1 matching 7 bases. V gave up 0 bases and J gave up 4 bases; unmatched junction bases: 6. Per germline, CDR1 LGHNA and CDR2 YSLEER. The length of the CDR3 is 16 residues.

As concerns this clonotype: This may be a read error, as it is one base from a much larger clone. The chain is built from TRBV4-2 and TRBJ2-1, with 10 nucleotides matching TRBD2. This CDR3 comprises 16 residues. Germline V CDR1 and CDR2: LGHNA, YNFKEQ. CDR3 sequence (DNA): TGTGCCAGCAGCCTTCTAGCGGGAGTCACCTACAATGATCAGTTCTTC. Protein: CASSLLAGVTYNDQFF.

V gene TRBV12-3 or TRBV12-4 combines with J gene TRBJ2-6; the D is unclear. The CDR3 is made up of 17 amino acids. V gave up 0 bases and J gave up 1 base, with 10 bases separating them. DNA of the CDR3: TGTGCCAGCAGTTTAGCGCCTGTGGTTTCTGGGGCCAACGTCCTGACTTTC. Residues: CASSLAPVVSGANVLTF.

The genes are TRBV28 and TRBJ2-5; no clear D gene. Germline CDR1 is MDHEN and CDR2 is SYDVKM. This CDR3 has 14 residues. Trimming stripped 4 bases from V and 4 bases from J, with 13 bases between. CDR3 residues: CASSSTSLGETQYF. The CDR3, as DNA: TGTGCCAGCAGTTCTACGTCGTTGGGAGAGACCCAGTACTTC.

This clonotype was detected only a few times. The gene calls are TRBV5-1 and TRBJ1-6; no clear D gene. Germline CDR1 and CDR2: SGHRS and YFSETQ. Trimming cost V 0 bases and J 8 bases, with 9 bases left between them. This CDR3 has 14 amino acids. CDR3 protein: CASSLDPQDSPLHF. CDR3 bases: TGCGCCAGCAGCTTGGACCCCCAGGATTCACCCCTCCACTTT.

The V call is TRBV19, the J call TRBJ2-1; TRBD1 or TRBD2 may be the D gene (5 bases each). Germline V lookup: CDR1 LNHDA, CDR2 SQIVND (reference sequence). The CDR3 runs 15 residues. V lost 2 bases to trimming and J lost 6 bases, with 14 bases between them. The CDR3 nucleotides read TGTGCCAGTAGTATACACGGGGCCGGCCCCAATGAGCAGTTCTTC. This gives the protein CASSIHGAGPNEQFF.

The chain carries TRBV28 and TRBJ2-7; 10 bases are a match to TRBD2. This CDR3 has 15 amino acids. Looked up from germline, CDR1 is MDHEN and CDR2 is SYDVKM. The J segment lost 3 bases and the V segment lost 5 bases, leaving 7 bases of the junction unmatched. The CDR3 loop reads CASSLSSGSLYEQYF. The CDR3 nucleotides read TGTGCCAGCAGTCTGTCTAGCGGGAGTCTCTACGAGCAGTACTTC.

This clonotype was counted ten times or more. This chain connects TRBV29-1 to TRBJ2-5; 8 bases match TRBD1. This CDR3 comprises 13 residues. V shed 7 bases and J 2 bases; nucleotides not matched to a gene: 6. CDR1 is SQVTM and CDR2 is ANQGSEA in the germline V gene. CDR3 amino acids: CSARGQGQETQYF. The CDR3 region has the DNA TGCAGCGCCCGAGGACAGGGACAAGAGACCCAGTACTTC.

This clonotype appeared many times. This sequence joins TRBV6-2 or TRBV6-3 and TRBJ2-2; 10 nucleotides align to TRBD1. Looked up from germline, CDR1 is MNHEY and CDR2 is SVGEGT. V lost 5 bases and J lost 0; bases outside the gene matches: 0. This CDR3 has 15 residues. Here the CDR3 reads CASSGTGANTGELFF. CDR3 in DNA: TGTGCCAGCAGTGGGACAGGGGCGAACACCGGGGAGCTGTTTTTT.

As to this clonotype: At one end, the junction sequence differs from germline, possibly due to a read error. This chain links TRBV11-2 with TRBJ2-7; TRBD2 aligns across 8 bases. Germline V gene data show CDR1 as SGHAT and CDR2 as FQNNGV. CDR3 length: 14 residues. DNA of the CDR3: TGTGCCAGCAGTTTAGCTCTAGCGGGCCTCGAACATTACTTC. Residues: CASSLALAGLEHYF.

As regards this clonotype: Since a much larger clone is just one base distant, this may be a read error. This chain connects TRBV10-3 to TRBJ2-5, with 10 bases fitting TRBD2. This CDR3 region has 16 residues. CDR1 is ENHRY and CDR2 is SYGVKD in the germline V gene. The CDR3 is CAISAGSGRAKEPQYF. CDR3 DNA sequence: TGTGCCATCAGTGCGGGGAGCGGGAGGGCCAAAGAGCCCCAGTACTTC.

A remark on this clonotype: A junction boundary mismatches the germline segment, possibly from a read error. The rearrangement uses TRBV29-1 and TRBJ2-7; TRBD1 aligns across 7 bases. CDR1 and CDR2 (germline): SQVTM, ANQGSEA. This CDR3 has 14 residues. CDR3 coding DNA: TGCAGCGCCCCAGACAGGGTGGATCGGGTTGAGCAATACTTC. Amino acid sequence: CSAPDRVDRVEQYF.

This sequence joins TRBV11-2 and TRBJ2-3; a weak D match, TRBD1 (5 bases). This CDR3 spans 14 amino acids. Germline lookup yields CDR1 SGHAT and CDR2 FQNNGV. V was pared by 5 bases and J by 2 bases, with 11 bases between. CDR3 coding DNA: TGTGCCAGCAGCCCTCAGGGCGCCACAGATACGCAGTATTTT. Residues: CASSPQGATDTQYF.

With respect to this clonotype: This could be a read error, since a much larger clone is one nucleotide away. J is TRBJ1-1 and V is TRBV13, with 9 bases fitting TRBD1. This CDR3 has 15 amino acids. Germline CDR1 reads PRHDT; CDR2 reads FYEKMQ (reference sequence). The CDR3: CASREIQGAGTEALF. CDR3 nucleotide sequence: TGTGCCAGCAGGGAGATACAGGGGGCTGGCACTGAAGCTCTCTTT. Drawing the rest from reference TRBV13 and TRBJ1-1, the complete variable domain is AAGVIQSPRHLIKEKRETATLKCYPIPRHDTVYWYQQGPGQDPQFLISFYEKMQSDKGSIPDRFSAQQFSDYHSELNMSSLELGDSALYFCASREIQGAGTEALFGQGTRLTVV.

This clonotype was recorded once. A much larger clone lies a single base off, so this may be a read error. V is TRBV6-1 and J is TRBJ1-5; TRBD1 matches at 9 bases. This CDR3 contains 15 residues. From germline, CDR1 is MNHNS and CDR2 SASEGT. CDR3 sequence: CTSSGGQGWNQPQHF. CDR3 bases: TGTACCAGCAGTGGGGGACAGGGATGGAATCAGCCCCAGCATTTT.

This clonotype was detected many times. The rearrangement uses TRBV28 and TRBJ1-6, with D hard to call. Germline CDR1 and CDR2: MDHEN and SYDVKM. The CDR3 totals 13 residues. The V end lost 7 bases, the J end lost 7 bases, and 11 bases lay between the germline ends. The CDR3 region is CASTLSGNSPLHF. In DNA, the CDR3 is TGTGCCAGCACCCTTAGTGGGAATTCACCCCTCCACTTT.

The rearrangement joins TRBV23-1 to TRBJ2-1, with D unresolved. TRBV23-1 is known as an ORF, though its function is uncertain. V was shortened by 7 bases and J by 6 bases, with 13 bases between the two germline ends. CDR3 length equals 13 residues. The CDR3 DNA sequence: TGCGCCAGCAAAATCGACTCCCCCAATGAGCAGTTCTTC. Translating gives CASKIDSPNEQFF.

For this clonotype: A read error may produce the germline difference seen at one junction end. The genes are TRBV12-3 or TRBV12-4 and TRBJ1-2; D might be TRBD1 (5 bases). The length of the CDR3 is 15 residues. The CDR3 region has the DNA TGTGCCAGCAATCTAGGGACTGATTATAACTATGGTTACACCTTC. Translated: CASNLGTDYNYGYTF.

This clonotype showed up just once. One end of the junction fails to match germline, which may point to a read error. This chain uses TRBV29-1 with TRBJ2-5; tentative D call: TRBD1 (5 bases). Germline values: CDR1 SQVTM, CDR2 ANQGSEA. The CDR3 length is 12 residues. DNA for the CDR3: TGCGCCTGGGAAGGGGCGACGGAGACCCAATACTTC. Protein sequence: CAWEGATETQYF.

Comments on this clonotype: An end of the junction differs from the germline gene, which may be a read error. CDR3 in DNA: TGTGCCGGCAGTTTGCCGACTGCTGGAAACACCATATATTTT. Protein product: CAGSLPTAGNTIYF. This chain connects TRBV28 to TRBJ1-3; D ambiguous. Germline-derived CDR1 and CDR2 are MDHEN and SYDVKM. This CDR3 spans 14 amino acids.